This is a list of T cell receptor beta chains from one sample in a study of blood T cells in healthy people across ages. TCRdb reprocessed the 5' RACE reads with MiXCR, giving one entry per CDR3 protein. The sample lists just under 900,000 distinct CDR3 sequences; around 26% were seen once. The sequenced sample was blood. These receptor sequences come from an elderly woman in good health. The CDR3 runs from the conserved cysteine through the conserved F or W. A D gene is named only where the DNA matches it firmly. Only some rows state a clone size, as once, few, many or a class for expanded clones.

TRBV28	.	TRBJ2-7	.	TGTGCCAGCAGTTTACGGATCCCGGGCTCCTACGAGCAGTACTTC	CASSLRIPGSYEQYF
TRBV7-9	many	TRBJ1-2	TRBD1	TGTGCCAGCAGCCCTCGGGACAGGAGCTATGGCTACACCTTC	CASSPRDRSYGYTF
TRBV11-2	.	TRBJ2-7	.	TGTGCCAGCAGCTTAGCGAAATACGAGCAGTACTTC	CASSLAKYEQYF
TRBV20-1	many	TRBJ2-5	TRBD2	TGCAGTGCTAGAGAAGCGGGGGGGCAAGAGACCCAGTACTTC	CSAREAGGQETQYF
TRBV7-2	many	TRBJ1-1	.	TGTGCCAGCAGCTGGGGACAGAACACTGAAGCTTTCTTT	CASSWGQNTEAFF
TRBV29-1	.	TRBJ2-1	.	TGCAGCGCCGTAACCTACTCCTACAATGAGCAGTTCTTC	CSAVTYSYNEQFF
TRBV7-8	many	TRBJ1-5	TRBD1	TGTGCCAGCAGCTTAGGGGGACAGTCGCAGCCCCAGCATTTT	CASSLGGQSQPQHF
TRBV12-3/TRBV12-4	many	TRBJ2-1	TRBD1	TGTGCCAGCAGTTTTCCTAATAAGGGGGCTTGGGAGCAGTTCTTC	CASSFPNKGAWEQFF
TRBV20-1	few	TRBJ2-4	TRBD2	TGCAGTGCTAGCCTGGGGGGGGGAGCCAAAAACATTCAGTACTTC	CSASLGGGAKNIQYF
TRBV4-2	.	TRBJ2-1	TRBD2	TGTGCCAGCAGCCAAGCGGGCGGGAGCCTCCATGAGCAGTTCTTC	CASSQAGGSLHEQFF
TRBV7-9	.	TRBJ1-1	.	TGTGCCAGCAGCCTGAGACAGAACACTGAAGTTTTCTTT	CASSLRQNTEVFF
TRBV11-2	few	TRBJ2-7	TRBD1	TGTGCCAGCAGCTTCGGGACAGGGGGGGGCGAGCAGTACTTC	CASSFGTGGGEQYF
TRBV28	.	TRBJ2-7	.	TGTGCCAACAGGTCGACATATGGACCCAACGAAGAGCAGTACTTC	CANRSTYGPNEEQYF
TRBV6-6	.	TRBJ2-5	.	TGTGCCAGCAGTCACCTTTCCGGGACCCAGTACTTC	CASSHLSGTQYF
TRBV7-2	many	TRBJ2-3	TRBD2	TGTGCCAGCAGCTTACAGAGCGGGGGAGGCGCGGATACGCAGTATTTT	CASSLQSGGGADTQYF
TRBV6-6	many	TRBJ2-1	.	TGTGCCAGCAGTTACCCCCTGGGGACGGGAACCAGGTCCTACAATGAGCAGTTCTTC	CASSYPLGTGTRSYNEQFF
TRBV6-2/TRBV6-3	many	TRBJ2-5	TRBD2	TGTGCCAGCAGTCCCCTGGGGACTAGCGGGGAGACCCAGTACTTC	CASSPLGTSGETQYF
TRBV24-1	many	TRBJ2-5	.	TGTGCCACCAGTGATTTACGAGGGGCCCAGTACTTC	CATSDLRGAQYF
TRBV9	.	TRBJ2-3	TRBD1	TGTGCCAGCAGCCCAGGGACAGCACCTAGCACAGATACGCAGTATTTT	CASSPGTAPSTDTQYF
TRBV20-1	many	TRBJ1-6	TRBD1	TGCAGTGCCGAGGCCAGGGGGCAAGGTTCACCCCTCCACTTT	CSAEARGQGSPLHF
TRBV24-1	.	TRBJ2-3	TRBD1	TGTGCCACCAGTGGGCCAGGACAGGGGGCCGCAGATACGCAGTATTTT	CATSGPGQGAADTQYF
TRBV10-3	many	TRBJ2-3	.	TGTGCCATCAGTGACCCCCTCCATAGCACAGATACGCAGTATTTT	CAISDPLHSTDTQYF
TRBV12-3/TRBV12-4	many	TRBJ2-3	.	TGTGCCAGCAGTTTATATGGAGCAGGCACAGATACGCAGTATTTT	CASSLYGAGTDTQYF
TRBV20-1	many	TRBJ2-7	TRBD2	TGCAGTGCCCCACTGCCTAGCGGGGGGAGCTCCTACGAGCAGTACTTC	CSAPLPSGGSSYEQYF
TRBV20-1	many	TRBJ2-1	TRBD2	TGCAGTGTAGGCTTAGCGGGGATTACGAATGAGCAGTTCTTC	CSVGLAGITNEQFF
TRBV7-2	many	TRBJ1-1	.	TGTGCCAGCAGCGCCGGGAGGAACACTGAAGCTTTCTTT	CASSAGRNTEAFF
TRBV20-1	many	TRBJ2-5	TRBD2	TGCAGTGCTAGAGAACTAGCGGGGGGGCGGGAGACCCAGTACTTC	CSARELAGGRETQYF
TRBV14	few	TRBJ1-6	.	TGTGCCAGCAGCCGGGACTACTATAATTCACCCCTCCACTTT	CASSRDYYNSPLHF
TRBV28	few	TRBJ1-5	TRBD1	TGTGCCAGCAGTTCATTTGGAGGACAGGGCCTAAATCAGCCCCAGCATTTT	CASSSFGGQGLNQPQHF
TRBV6-6	.	TRBJ2-3	TRBD1	TGTGCCAGCAGTTACTCGACAGGGCCAAGCACAGATACGCAGTATTTT	CASSYSTGPSTDTQYF
TRBV6-5	.	TRBJ2-3	.	TGTGCCAGCAGCTTAGCGGCCACTAGCACAGATACGCAGTATTTT	CASSLAATSTDTQYF
TRBV20-1	many	TRBJ2-5	.	TGCAGTGCCCCTGTGCTCCAAGAGACCCAGTACTTC	CSAPVLQETQYF
TRBV10-1	.	TRBJ2-1	TRBD2	TGCGCCAGCAGTGCGGGGAGGGGCTCCTACGATGAGCAGTTCTTC	CASSAGRGSYDEQFF
TRBV6-1	many	TRBJ2-7	TRBD1	TGTGCCAGCAGAGTTCAGGGGGCCTCCAACGAGCAGTACTTC	CASRVQGASNEQYF
TRBV25-1	.	TRBJ2-1	TRBD2	TGTGCCAGCAGTGAATATGGGGCGGGGGCCTACAATGAGCAGTTCTTC	CASSEYGAGAYNEQFF
TRBV6-2/TRBV6-3	many	TRBJ2-5	.	TGTGCCAGCAGTTACTCGACTGGCAGCCAAGAGACCCAGTACTTC	CASSYSTGSQETQYF
TRBV29-1	many	TRBJ2-4	.	TGCAGCGTTCTCCCGGACACATTAAACATTCAGTACTTC	CSVLPDTLNIQYF
TRBV6-2/TRBV6-3	.	TRBJ2-1	.	TGTGCCAGCAGACGTCCGGGCTACAACAATGAGCAGTTCTTC	CASRRPGYNNEQFF